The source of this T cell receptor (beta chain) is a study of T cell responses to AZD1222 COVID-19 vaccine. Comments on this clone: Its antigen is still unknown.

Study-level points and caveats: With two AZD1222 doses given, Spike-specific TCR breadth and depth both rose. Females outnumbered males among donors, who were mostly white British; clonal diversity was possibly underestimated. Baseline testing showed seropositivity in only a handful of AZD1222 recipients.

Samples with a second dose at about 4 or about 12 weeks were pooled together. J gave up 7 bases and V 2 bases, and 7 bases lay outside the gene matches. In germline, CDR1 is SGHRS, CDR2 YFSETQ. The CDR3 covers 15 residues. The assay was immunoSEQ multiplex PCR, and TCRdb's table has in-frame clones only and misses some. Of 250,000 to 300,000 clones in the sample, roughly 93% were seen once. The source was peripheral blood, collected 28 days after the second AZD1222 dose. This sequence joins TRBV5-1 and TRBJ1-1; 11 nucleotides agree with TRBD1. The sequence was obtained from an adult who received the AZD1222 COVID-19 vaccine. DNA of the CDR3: TGCGCCAGCAGCTTTTCCGGGACAGGGGGTGATGAAGCTTTCTTT. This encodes CASSFSGTGGDEAFF.